Listed below are T cell receptor beta chains from one sample, sequenced in a study of T-cell memory formation after mild COVID-19. TCRdb itself ran the 5' RACE reads through MiXCR, one entry per CDR3 protein. The sample records some 320,000 distinct CDR3 sequences, more than 15% being singletons. Source material: PBMCs or a T cell subset sorted from them (not recorded which). The receptors shown here come from a man aged 18 to 30 who had mild COVID-19 (a few samples of this study predate the infection). Cell type and time point are not known. The CDR3 runs from the conserved cysteine through the conserved F or W. A D gene is named only where the DNA matches it firmly. A clone size is listed for some rows: how often the clone was seen (once, few, many), or a class if it is expanded.

j_call | d_call | v_call | clone_size | cdr3_nt | cdr3_aa
TRBJ2-5 | - | TRBV28 | - | TGTGCCAGCGTGTCAGGGGGGGGGACCCAGTACTTC | CASVSGGGTQYF
TRBJ1-1 | - | TRBV3-1 | many | TGTGCCGCCCAGGGGTTTGGCACTGAAGCTTTCTTT | CAAQGFGTEAFF
TRBJ1-5 | TRBD1 | TRBV7-2 | - | TGTGCCAGCAGCTCTGGACAGGCGGGTCAGCCCCAGCATTTT | CASSSGQAGQPQHF
TRBJ1-4 | TRBD1 | TRBV5-1 | - | TGCGCCAGCAGCTTGGGGACAGGGATAAATGAAAAACTGTTTTTT | CASSLGTGINEKLFF
TRBJ1-4 | - | TRBV5-1 | - | TGCGCCAGCAGCGACCTACCAGGGGACGGAAAACTGTTTTTT | CASSDLPGDGKLFF
TRBJ1-4 | TRBD1 | TRBV28 | few | TGTGCCAGCAGATCCACAGGGGGAGCAACTAATGAAAAACTGTTTTTT | CASRSTGGATNEKLFF
TRBJ1-6 | - | TRBV5-1 | - | TGCGCCAGTCGCCCTTTAGGGCTCCTTAATTCACCCCTCCACTTT | CASRPLGLLNSPLHF
TRBJ1-1 | - | TRBV7-2 | - | TGTGCCAGCAGAGGGCCTGAAGCTTTCTTT | CASRGPEAFF
TRBJ2-2 | TRBD2 | TRBV5-1 | - | TGCGCCAGCAGCTTGCTGTTAGCGGGGGTCACCGGGGAGCTGTTTTTT | CASSLLLAGVTGELFF
TRBJ2-6 | TRBD1 | TRBV30 | - | TGTGCCTGGAGTCTGACAGGGAATGGGGCCAACGTCCTGACTTTC | CAWSLTGNGANVLTF
TRBJ2-1 | - | TRBV4-2 | - | TGTGCCAGCAGCCAAGGGGGGGTTCGAGGAAATGAGCAGTTCTTC | CASSQGGVRGNEQFF
TRBJ2-7 | TRBD1 | TRBV20-1 | - | TGCAGTGCCTTGCCTCAACAGGGGAAGTCCTACGAGCAGTACTTC | CSALPQQGKSYEQYF
TRBJ2-5 | - | TRBV4-1 | few | TGCGCCAGCAGCCCCGGACCCCGCGGGGAGACCCAGTACTTC | CASSPGPRGETQYF
TRBJ1-5 | - | TRBV7-9 | - | TGTGCCAGCAGCTCGGACGAAACTAGCAATCAGCCCCAGCATTTT | CASSSDETSNQPQHF
TRBJ2-3 | - | TRBV4-1 | few | TGCGCCAGCAGCCTCCGGACGGAAACCACAGATACGCAGTATTTT | CASSLRTETTDTQYF
TRBJ2-1 | - | TRBV4-1 | few | TGCGCCAGCAGCCAAGAATCCGCGGGACAGATTAACAATGAGCAGTTCTTC | CASSQESAGQINNEQFF
TRBJ2-5 | - | TRBV7-3 | - | TGTGCCAGCAGCCTAAATTCCGGGACTGTGGAGACCCAGTACTTC | CASSLNSGTVETQYF
TRBJ1-2 | - | TRBV28 | - | TGTGCCAGCAGCGCGGTCTATGGCTACACCTTC | CASSAVYGYTF
TRBJ1-1 | TRBD1 | TRBV29-1 | few | TGCAGCGTTAGAGGACAGGGTGTAGAGAACACTGAAGCTTTCTTT | CSVRGQGVENTEAFF
TRBJ2-7 | - | TRBV10-3 | few | TGTGCCATCAGTCGGCAGAGAGCCTACGAGCAGTACTTC | CAISRQRAYEQYF
TRBJ2-5 | - | TRBV2 | - | TGTGCCAGCAGTCCTAGCTCCTACCAAGAGACCCAGTACTTC | CASSPSSYQETQYF
TRBJ2-3 | - | TRBV28 | few | TGTGCCAGCATCAGGGACTGGGCTGATACGCAGTATTTT | CASIRDWADTQYF
TRBJ2-5 | - | TRBV20-1 | few | TGCAGTGCTAGTTTGCCGGGACGGTCCCAAGAGACCCAGTACTTC | CSASLPGRSQETQYF
TRBJ2-5 | - | TRBV12-3/TRBV12-4 | few | TGTGCCAGCAGCCTCCAGGGGCGGTACCAAGAGACCCAGTACTTC | CASSLQGRYQETQYF
TRBJ1-1 | - | TRBV7-2 | - | TGTGCCAGCAGCCTTAACAGGGTCACTGAAGCTTTCTTT | CASSLNRVTEAFF
TRBJ2-7 | - | TRBV6-2/TRBV6-3 | - | TGTGCCAGCAGTTACCTCCTCACGGTCGGGGGGCCAAGTGAGCAGTACTTC | CASSYLLTVGGPSEQYF
TRBJ2-5 | TRBD2 | TRBV7-2 | many | TGTGCCAGCAGCTCAGGGACTAGCGGGGGGACCCAAGAGACCCAGTACTTC | CASSSGTSGGTQETQYF
TRBJ1-1 | - | TRBV5-6 | - | TGTGCCAGCAGCTTGGCGGGGTTCGGGAACACTGAAGCTTTCTTT | CASSLAGFGNTEAFF
TRBJ2-3 | - | TRBV6-6 | - | TGTGCCAGCAGTAAACCGGGACCTCCCTCAGATACGCAGTATTTT | CASSKPGPPSDTQYF
TRBJ1-1 | - | TRBV6-5 | - | TGTGCCAGCAGTTACCCCGGCAAGGCTGAAGCTTTCTTT | CASSYPGKAEAFF
TRBJ1-2 | - | TRBV20-1 | few | TGCAGTGCTAGGGGAGGGATGTTTGGTGGCTACACCTTC | CSARGGMFGGYTF
TRBJ2-5 | - | TRBV5-6 | once | TGTGCCAGCAGCCGCCCCGGGCTGAGATGGGAGACCCAGTACTTC | CASSRPGLRWETQYF
TRBJ2-1 | - | TRBV7-9 | - | TGTGCCAGCAGCAGAGGGGCCAGCTCCTACAATGAGCAGTTCTTC | CASSRGASSYNEQFF
TRBJ2-7 | - | TRBV29-1 | - | TGCAGCGCCGCGTCGGCGGGATACTACGAGCAGTACTTC | CSAASAGYYEQYF
TRBJ1-1 | - | TRBV16 | few | TGTGCCAGCAGCCAATCGGGATCGGGGTTCGCTGAAGCTTTCTTT | CASSQSGSGFAEAFF
TRBJ2-7 | - | TRBV7-9 | few | TGTGCCAGCAGCCCAACTTGGGAACTGTACGAGCAGTACTTC | CASSPTWELYEQYF
TRBJ1-1 | - | TRBV27 | - | TGTGCCAGCAGTTGGACGAAGAACACTGAAGCTTTCTTT | CASSWTKNTEAFF
TRBJ1-2 | - | TRBV29-1 | - | TGCAGCGTTGTTGGGGGGTATGGCTACACCTTC | CSVVGGYGYTF
TRBJ1-1 | - | TRBV20-1 | - | TGCAGTGCTAAAGGGATAGCTCTCACGACCGAAGCTTTCTTT | CSAKGIALTTEAFF
TRBJ2-1 | TRBD1 | TRBV6-2/TRBV6-3 | - | TGTGCCAGCAGCTTACGACAGGGGTCCTACAATGAGCAGTTCTTC | CASSLRQGSYNEQFF
TRBJ1-1 | - | TRBV3-1 | few | TGTGCCAGCAGCCAAAGGGCGGACACTGAAGCTTTCTTT | CASSQRADTEAFF
TRBJ2-2 | - | TRBV10-3 | - | TGTGCCACCGCCTTAGGGGGGGGAAACACCGGGGAGCTGTTTTTT | CATALGGGNTGELFF
TRBJ2-3 | - | TRBV5-1 | - | TGCGCCAGCAGCTTGAATCCGGGCGCGGGCACAGATACGCAGTATTTT | CASSLNPGAGTDTQYF
TRBJ1-1 | TRBD1 | TRBV11-2 | - | TGTGCCAGCAGCTTAGGGATGACAGGGTACACTGAAGCTTTCTTT | CASSLGMTGYTEAFF
TRBJ2-5 | TRBD2 | TRBV5-4 | - | TGTGCCAGCATGCAGACCGCGGCAGCGGGGGGGGAGACCCAGTACTTC | CASMQTAAAGGETQYF
TRBJ1-1 | - | TRBV12-3/TRBV12-4 | few | TGTGCCAGCGGGGGGGCCGAAGGAACAGCTTTCTTT | CASGGAEGTAFF
TRBJ2-3 | TRBD2 | TRBV4-1 | - | TGCGCCAGCAGCCAGGCGGGAGGGGTCACAGATACGCAGTATTTT | CASSQAGGVTDTQYF
TRBJ2-3 | TRBD2 | TRBV7-9 | - | TGTGCCAGCAGCTTGTCGCGGGGGTCAGATACGCAGTATTTT | CASSLSRGSDTQYF
TRBJ2-5 | TRBD2 | TRBV4-3 | many | TGCGCCAGCAGCCAAGATGGGGGACTAGCGGCGACCCAGTACTTC | CASSQDGGLAATQYF
TRBJ2-3 | - | TRBV12-3/TRBV12-4 | many | TGTGCCAGCAGTTCCCAGGGGGGAACGCAGTATTTT | CASSSQGGTQYF
TRBJ1-5 | - | TRBV7-9 | - | TGTGCCAGCGTCGGGGACGGCAATCAGCCCCAGCATTTT | CASVGDGNQPQHF
TRBJ2-2 | TRBD2 | TRBV6-5 | - | TGTGCCAGCTCCCGGGATAGCGGGGGGGAAAACACCGGGGAGCTGTTTTTT | CASSRDSGGENTGELFF
TRBJ1-1 | - | TRBV19 | - | TGTGCCAGTAGTAATACAGCGGTGGAAGCTTTCTTT | CASSNTAVEAFF
TRBJ2-1 | - | TRBV9 | - | TGTGCCAGCAGCGTAGCAGGTCCCGCATGGGGGGAGCAGTTCTTC | CASSVAGPAWGEQFF
TRBJ2-5 | - | TRBV24-1 | few | TGTGCCACCAGTGATTTCAGCAGGGACCAAGAGACCCAGTACTTC | CATSDFSRDQETQYF
TRBJ2-5 | - | TRBV6-6 | many | TGTGCCAGCACTCAGCTCCCTAGGGGGGGGGAGACCCAGTACTTC | CASTQLPRGGETQYF
TRBJ2-3 | - | TRBV6-2/TRBV6-3 | - | TGTGCCAGCAGTCCCGCCGTAAATACACATACGCAGTATTTT | CASSPAVNTHTQYF